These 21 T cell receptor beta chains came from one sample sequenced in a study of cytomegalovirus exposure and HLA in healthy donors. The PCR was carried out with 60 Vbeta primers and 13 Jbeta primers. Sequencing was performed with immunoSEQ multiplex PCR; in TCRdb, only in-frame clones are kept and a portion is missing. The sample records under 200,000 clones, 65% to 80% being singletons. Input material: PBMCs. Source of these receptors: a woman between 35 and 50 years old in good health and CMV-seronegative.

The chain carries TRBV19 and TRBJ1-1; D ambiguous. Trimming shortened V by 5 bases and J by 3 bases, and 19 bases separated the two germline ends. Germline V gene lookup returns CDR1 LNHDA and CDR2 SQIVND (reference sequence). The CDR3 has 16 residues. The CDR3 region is CASSPPTQLIDTEAFF. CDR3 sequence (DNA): TGTGCCAGTAGTCCTCCGACACAACTCATCGACACTGAAGCTTTCTTT.

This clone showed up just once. The CDR3 DNA sequence: TGTGCCAGCAGTCCAGACAGGTACGCCGGAAACACCATATATTTT. This sequence encodes CASSPDRYAGNTIYF. V and J are TRBV27 and TRBJ1-3, with D possibly being TRBD1 (6 bases). V lost 5 bases to trimming and J lost 4 bases, with 15 bases between them. CDR1 is MNHEY, CDR2 SMNVEV, per germline (reference sequence). The CDR3 runs to 15 residues.

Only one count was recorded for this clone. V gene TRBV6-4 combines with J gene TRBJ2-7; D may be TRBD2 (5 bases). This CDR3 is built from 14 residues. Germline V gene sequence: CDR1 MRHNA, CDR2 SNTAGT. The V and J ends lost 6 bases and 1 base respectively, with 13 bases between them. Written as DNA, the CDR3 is TGTGCCAGCAGGTCGGTTGGGGAGTCCTACGAGCAGTACTTC. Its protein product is CASRSVGESYEQYF.

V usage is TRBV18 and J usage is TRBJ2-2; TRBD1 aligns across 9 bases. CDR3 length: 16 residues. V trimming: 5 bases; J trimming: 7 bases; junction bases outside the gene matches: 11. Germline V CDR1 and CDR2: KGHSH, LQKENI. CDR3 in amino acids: CASSTRTGESGGELFF. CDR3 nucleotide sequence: TGTGCCAGCTCAACCCGGACAGGGGAGAGCGGCGGGGAGCTGTTTTTT.

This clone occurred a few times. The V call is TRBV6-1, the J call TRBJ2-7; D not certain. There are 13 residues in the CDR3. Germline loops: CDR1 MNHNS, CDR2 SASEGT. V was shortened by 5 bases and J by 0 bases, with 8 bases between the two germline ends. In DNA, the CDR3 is TGTGCCAGCAGTCAGGAACACTCCTACGAGCAGTACTTC. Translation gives CASSQEHSYEQYF.

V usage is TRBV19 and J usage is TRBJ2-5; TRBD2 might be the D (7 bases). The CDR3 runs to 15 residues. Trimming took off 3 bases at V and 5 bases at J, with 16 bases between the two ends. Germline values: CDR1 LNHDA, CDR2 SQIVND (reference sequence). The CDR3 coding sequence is TGTGCCAGTAGTATTGGGGGGGGCCTAACGGAGACCCAGTACTTC. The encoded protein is CASSIGGGLTETQYF.

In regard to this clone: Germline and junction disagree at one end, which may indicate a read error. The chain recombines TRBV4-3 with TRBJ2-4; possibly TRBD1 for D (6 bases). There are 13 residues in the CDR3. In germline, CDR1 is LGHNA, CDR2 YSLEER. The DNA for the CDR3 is TGCACCAGCAGCCAAGTAGGGGGAGACATTCAGTACTTC. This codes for CTSSQVGGDIQYF.

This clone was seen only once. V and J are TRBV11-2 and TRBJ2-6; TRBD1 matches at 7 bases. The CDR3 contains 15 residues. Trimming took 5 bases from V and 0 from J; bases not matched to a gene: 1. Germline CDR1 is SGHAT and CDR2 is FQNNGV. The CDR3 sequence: CASSRQGSGANVLTF. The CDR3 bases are TGTGCCAGCAGCCGACAGGGCTCTGGGGCCAACGTCCTGACTTTC. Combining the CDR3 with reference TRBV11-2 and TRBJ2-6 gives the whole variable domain EAGVAQSPRYKIIEKRQSVAFWCNPISGHATLYWYQQILGQGPKLLIQFQNNGVVDDSQLPKDRFSAERLKGVDSTLKIQPAKLEDSAVYLCASSRQGSGANVLTFGAGSRLTVL.

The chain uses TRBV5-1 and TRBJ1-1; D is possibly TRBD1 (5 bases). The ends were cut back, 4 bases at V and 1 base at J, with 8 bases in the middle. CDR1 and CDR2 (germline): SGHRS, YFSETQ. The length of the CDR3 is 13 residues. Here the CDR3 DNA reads TGCGCCAGCAGCCGACAGACGAACACTGAAGCTTTCTTT. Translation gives CASSRQTNTEAFF. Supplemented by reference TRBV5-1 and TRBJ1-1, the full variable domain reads KAGVTQTPRYLIKTRGQQVTLSCSPISGHRSVSWYQQTPGQGLQFLFEYFSETQRNKGNFPGRFSGRQFSNSRSEMNVSTLELGDSALYLCASSRQTNTEAFFGQGTRLTVV.

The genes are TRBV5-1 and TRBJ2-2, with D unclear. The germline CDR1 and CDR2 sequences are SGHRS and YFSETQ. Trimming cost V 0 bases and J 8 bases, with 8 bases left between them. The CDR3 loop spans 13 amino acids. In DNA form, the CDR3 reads TGCGCCAGCAGCTTGGAGAGTACTGGGGAGCTGTTTTTT. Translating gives CASSLESTGELFF.

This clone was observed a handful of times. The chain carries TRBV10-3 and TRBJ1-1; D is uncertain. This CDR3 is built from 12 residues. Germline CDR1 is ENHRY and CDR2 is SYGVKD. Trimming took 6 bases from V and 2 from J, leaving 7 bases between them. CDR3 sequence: CAIRTTNTEAFF. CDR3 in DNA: TGTGCCATCAGGACGACTAACACTGAAGCTTTCTTT.

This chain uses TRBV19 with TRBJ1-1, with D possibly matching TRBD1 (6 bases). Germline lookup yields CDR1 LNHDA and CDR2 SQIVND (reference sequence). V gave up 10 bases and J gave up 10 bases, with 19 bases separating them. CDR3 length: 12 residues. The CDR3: CATMDSAERAFF. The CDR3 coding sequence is TGTGCCACCATGGACAGCGCGGAGCGAGCTTTCTTT.

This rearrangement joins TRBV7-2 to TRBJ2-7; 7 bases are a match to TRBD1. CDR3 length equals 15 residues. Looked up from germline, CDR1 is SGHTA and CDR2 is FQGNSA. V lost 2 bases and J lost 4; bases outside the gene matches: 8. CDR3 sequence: CASSLLTGLRYEQYF. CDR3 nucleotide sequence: TGTGCCAGCAGCTTACTGACAGGGTTAAGATACGAGCAGTACTTC.

CDR3 coding DNA: TGTGCCAGCAGCGCTACGGGACAGACCCAAGAGACCCAGTACTTC. This encodes CASSATGQTQETQYF. This rearrangement joins TRBV7-9 to TRBJ2-5; TRBD1 agrees at 7 bases. The junction had 7 bases not matched to a gene; V was cut back by 5 bases and J by 1 base. Germline CDR1 and CDR2: SEHNR and FQNEAQ (reference sequence). This CDR3 is 15 amino acids long.

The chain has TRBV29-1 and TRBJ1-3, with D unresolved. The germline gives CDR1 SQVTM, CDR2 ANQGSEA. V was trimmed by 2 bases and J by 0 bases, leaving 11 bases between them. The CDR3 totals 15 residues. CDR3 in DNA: TGCAGCGTTGAACACGAACAGTTCTCTGGAAACACCATATATTTT. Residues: CSVEHEQFSGNTIYF.

The CDR3 protein is CASRRGQGCEAFF. For the CDR3, the DNA is TGCGCCAGCAGAAGGGGACAGGGCTGTGAAGCTTTCTTT. The V gene is TRBV5-1, the J gene TRBJ1-1; 9 nucleotides match TRBD1. V lost 5 bases, J lost 7 bases, and 6 bases stayed unmatched. The CDR3 is made up of 13 amino acids. Germline V gives CDR1 SGHRS, CDR2 YFSETQ.

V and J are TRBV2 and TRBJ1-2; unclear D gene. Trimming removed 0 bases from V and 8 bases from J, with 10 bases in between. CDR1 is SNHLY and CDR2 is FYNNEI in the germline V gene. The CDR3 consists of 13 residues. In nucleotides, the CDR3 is TGTGCCAGCAGTGAAGCGCCTGTGGAGGGCTACACCTTC. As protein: CASSEAPVEGYTF.

CDR3 in amino acids: CASSLGGGGEAFF. CDR3 DNA sequence: TGTGCCAGCAGCTTAGGTGGGGGGGGTGAAGCTTTCTTT. V usage is TRBV7-8 and J usage is TRBJ1-1, with D possibly matching TRBD1 (5 bases). The germline CDR1 and CDR2 sequences are SGHVS and FQNEAQ. The CDR3 totals 13 residues. With 1 base removed from V and 7 bases from J, the gap between germline ends came to 10 bases.

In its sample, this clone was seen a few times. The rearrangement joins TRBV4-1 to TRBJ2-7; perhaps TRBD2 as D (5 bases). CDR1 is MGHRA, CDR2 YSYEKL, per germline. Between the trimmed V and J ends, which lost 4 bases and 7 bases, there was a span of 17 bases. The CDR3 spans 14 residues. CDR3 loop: CASSLSVRVGEQYF. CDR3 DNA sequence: TGCGCCAGCAGCCTGAGCGTGAGGGTGGGGGAGCAGTACTTC.

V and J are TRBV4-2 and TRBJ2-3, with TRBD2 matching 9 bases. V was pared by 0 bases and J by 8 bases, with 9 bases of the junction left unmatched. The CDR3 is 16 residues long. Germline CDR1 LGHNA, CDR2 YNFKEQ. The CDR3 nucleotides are TGTGCCAGCAGCCAAGAAGGGGGCGGGGGGGCAGTTACGCAGTATTTT. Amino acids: CASSQEGGGGAVTQYF.

DNA for the CDR3: TGTGCCAGCAGCTTGGAAAGGGCTAGCGGGAGAGGGAGCGAGCAGTACTTC. This encodes CASSLERASGRGSEQYF. This chain links TRBV5-4 with TRBJ2-7; 10 bases line up with TRBD2. V was clipped by 0 bases and J by 6 bases; unmatched bases: 12. The CDR3 consists of 17 residues. Germline-derived CDR1 and CDR2 are SGHNT and YYREEE (reference sequence).